The 29 T cell receptor beta chains below were found in one sample sequenced in a study of blood T cell repertoires in COVID-19. Only in-frame clones appear in the TCRdb table, and some are missing; sequencing was by immunoSEQ multiplex PCR. This repertoire shows 97,000 or so clones, 82% found once; its top ten account for approximately 10%. The sample taken for sequencing was peripheral blood. The source is a man aged 65-85 years with active or convalescent COVID-19.

This clone appeared a few times. V and J are TRBV10-3 and TRBJ1-1; D is undetermined. There are 14 residues in the CDR3. The germline V gene encodes CDR1 ENHRY and CDR2 SYGVKD. V lost 3 bases and J 4 bases, leaving 12 bases between the germline ends. For the CDR3, the DNA is TGTGCCATCAGTGACACCGGGGTAGGCACTGAAGCTTTCTTT. Translated: CAISDTGVGTEAFF.

Relative to its sample, this clone is medium-sized (0.01 to 0.1%). The V call is TRBV2, the J call TRBJ2-6; D remains ambiguous. There are 14 residues in the CDR3. V shed 7 bases and J shed 0 bases, with 7 bases lying between them. Germline V gene sequence: CDR1 SNHLY, CDR2 FYNNEI. CDR3 sequence: CASTGFSGANVLTF. CDR3 coding DNA: TGTGCCAGCACCGGGTTCTCTGGGGCCAACGTCCTGACTTTC.

The V and J genes are TRBV29-1 and TRBJ2-5, with 7 bases lining up with TRBD1. Germline V CDR1 and CDR2: SQVTM, ANQGSEA. After removal of 3 bases from V and 7 bases from J, the junction contained 5 bases not matched to a gene. The CDR3 is 12 amino acids. The DNA of the CDR3 is TGCAGCGTTGATCGACAGGGAAGGACCCAGTACTTC. This encodes CSVDRQGRTQYF. Complete variable domain (other parts from reference TRBV29-1 and TRBJ2-5): SAVISQKPSRDICQRGTSLTIQCQVDSQVTMMFWYRQQPGQSLTLIATANQGSEATYESGFVIDKFPISRPNLTFSTLTVSNMSPEDSSIYLCSVDRQGRTQYFGPGTRLLVL.

The CDR3 is CASSTGTARQYF. The CDR3 region has the DNA TGTGCCAGCAGTACCGGGACAGCGAGGCAGTACTTC. The V call is TRBV6-5, the J call TRBJ2-7; 7 bases line up with TRBD1. The length of the CDR3 is 12 residues. Germline V gives CDR1 MNHEY, CDR2 SVGAGI. The V and J ends lost 5 bases and 9 bases, in that order; junction bases with no gene match: 7.

The chain combines TRBV5-4 with TRBJ2-5, with TRBD2 matching over 8 bases. CDR3 length equals 15 residues. Germline V gene lookup returns CDR1 SGHNT and CDR2 YYREEE (reference sequence). With 2 bases clipped from V and 1 base from J, the junction kept 4 bases outside the gene matches. CDR3 region: CASSLKSGGQETQYF. The CDR3 DNA sequence: TGTGCCAGCAGCTTAAAAAGCGGGGGCCAAGAGACCCAGTACTTC.

This rearrangement joins TRBV2 to TRBJ2-2, with D tentatively TRBD2 (6 bases). Germline V gives CDR1 SNHLY, CDR2 FYNNEI. The CDR3 has 17 amino acids. The ends were cut back, 9 bases at V and 0 bases at J, with 20 bases in the middle. The CDR3 region is CASTLGLPRANTGELFF. The CDR3 nucleotides read TGTGCCAGTACCCTGGGACTTCCTAGAGCGAACACCGGGGAGCTGTTTTTT.

This clone was seen once. This chain joins TRBV7-5 and TRBJ2-7; the table's TRBD1 call for D was not verified on the DNA. TRBV7-5 is described as a pseudogene. The CDR3 consists of 13 residues. The CDR3 DNA reads as TGTGCCAGAACCGGGACAGGGGTTTACGAGCAGTACTTC. Translating it yields CARTGTGVYEQYF.

As to this clone: An end of the junction differs from the germline gene, which may be a read error. This chain uses TRBV4-3 with TRBJ2-4, with TRBD1 matching 8 bases. The germline V gene encodes CDR1 LGHNA and CDR2 YSLEER. The length of the CDR3 is 12 residues. In DNA, the CDR3 is TGCGCCAGCAGCCAGCCGGGACAGGTCCTCTCTTTC. It encodes CASSQPGQVLSF.

The rearrangement uses TRBV19 and TRBJ1-1; a weak D match, TRBD1 (6 bases). The CDR3 extends over 12 amino acids. Per the germline V gene, CDR1 is LNHDA and CDR2 is SQIVND (reference sequence). Trimming cost V 8 bases and J 3 bases, with 10 bases left between them. The CDR3 region is CASSGDYTEAFF. The CDR3 bases are TGTGCCAGTTCAGGGGATTACACTGAAGCTTTCTTT.

The V and J genes are TRBV19 and TRBJ2-2; D is possibly TRBD2 (5 bases). Germline V lookup: CDR1 LNHDA, CDR2 SQIVND (reference sequence). The V end was cut by 3 bases, the J end by 5 bases, with 10 bases between. The CDR3 loop spans 14 amino acids. CDR3 protein: CASSIDGGTGELFF. In DNA, the CDR3 is TGTGCCAGTAGTATCGACGGAGGAACCGGGGAGCTGTTTTTT.

There are a few counts of this clone. The chain couples TRBV15 to TRBJ2-7, with a weak D call TRBD2 (5 bases). This CDR3 region has 15 residues. The germline V gene has CDR1 LNHNV and CDR2 YYDKDF (reference sequence). V was pared by 0 bases and J by 2 bases, with 11 bases between. The DNA for the CDR3 is TGTGCCACCAGCAGAGAAGGAGGACCTCCCTACGAGCAGTACTTC. Translating gives CATSREGGPPYEQYF.

The V and J genes are TRBV4-3 and TRBJ2-1, with D tentatively TRBD1 (5 bases). The CDR3 runs to 18 residues. The ends were cut back, 0 bases at V and 0 bases at J, with 15 bases in the middle. Germline CDR1 reads LGHNA; CDR2 reads YSLEER. DNA for the CDR3: TGCGCCAGCAGCCAAGATTGGGGCGGACCGCTCTCCTACAATGAGCAGTTCTTC. This encodes CASSQDWGGPLSYNEQFF.

The V call is TRBV5-4, the J call TRBJ1-6; D gene ambiguous. The CDR3 runs 16 residues. V shed 0 bases and J shed 5 bases, with 12 bases lying between them. Germline loops: CDR1 SGHNT, CDR2 YYREEE (reference sequence). The CDR3 protein is CASSLARTGDNSPLHF. The CDR3 region has the DNA TGTGCCAGCAGCTTGGCCAGGACGGGAGATAATTCACCCCTCCACTTT.

The chain is built from TRBV27 and TRBJ2-2, with 8 bases fitting TRBD2. Germline V lookup: CDR1 MNHEY, CDR2 SMNVEV (reference sequence). The J segment lost 0 bases and the V segment lost 3 bases, leaving 9 bases of the junction unmatched. The CDR3 length is 18 residues. CDR3 sequence: CASSFARGGAPNTGELFF. For the CDR3, the DNA is TGTGCCAGCAGTTTTGCCCGGGGGGGGGCCCCGAACACCGGGGAGCTGTTTTTT.

The chain carries TRBV9 and TRBJ2-4; perhaps TRBD1 as D (6 bases). The V end was cut by 6 bases, the J end by 1 base, with 26 bases between. The CDR3 totals 19 residues. Germline V CDR1 and CDR2: SGDLS, YYNGEE. The CDR3 reads CASTQGPQDFGTAKNIQYF. Here the CDR3 DNA reads TGTGCCAGCACCCAGGGGCCTCAGGATTTCGGTACGGCCAAAAACATTCAGTACTTC.

V and J are TRBV2 and TRBJ1-6; TRBD1 might be the D (6 bases). Germline V lookup: CDR1 SNHLY, CDR2 FYNNEI. The CDR3 totals 15 residues. V lost 7 bases and J 5 bases, leaving 15 bases between the germline ends. The CDR3 reads CASNPTGLDNSPLHF. The CDR3 nucleotides are TGTGCCAGCAACCCTACAGGGCTGGATAATTCACCCCTCCACTTT.

This chain uses TRBV18 with TRBJ1-5; D may be TRBD1 (5 bases). The V and J ends lost 6 bases and 1 base respectively, with 13 bases between them. CDR3 length: 15 residues. CDR1 is KGHSH, CDR2 LQKENI, per germline. The CDR3 bases are TGTGCCAGCTCTCCTCGACCAGGGAGCAATCAGCCCCAGCATTTT. This translates into CASSPRPGSNQPQHF.

A single count supports this clone. The chain carries TRBV5-1 and TRBJ2-7; 11 bases map to TRBD1. Germline CDR1 SGHRS, CDR2 YFSETQ. Losses at the gene ends were 4 bases for V and 2 bases for J; bases not matched to a gene: 8. The CDR3 loop spans 16 amino acids. Here the CDR3 DNA reads TGCGCCAGCAGCCCCGGGACAGGGGGGACAACCTACGAGCAGTACTTC. This encodes CASSPGTGGTTYEQYF.

The chain links TRBV10-3 to TRBJ1-5; 9 positions agree with TRBD1. Germline V gene data show CDR1 as ENHRY and CDR2 as SYGVKD. The length of the CDR3 is 13 residues. Trimming took 6 bases from V and 6 from J; bases not matched to a gene: 3. The CDR3 DNA reads as TGTGCCATCAGCACAGGGGGCCCTCAGCCCCAGCATTTT. It encodes CAISTGGPQPQHF.

The DNA for the CDR3 is TGTGCCAGCAGTAATAGGGGTAGTGAAAAACTGTTTTTT. Translating gives CASSNRGSEKLFF. This sequence joins TRBV12-3 or TRBV12-4 and TRBJ1-4, with D perhaps TRBD1 (5 bases). The length of the CDR3 is 13 residues. Between the trimmed V and J ends, which lost 5 bases and 7 bases, there was a span of 11 bases.

The rearrangement uses TRBV4-3 and TRBJ2-1; tentative D call: TRBD2 (6 bases). Germline V gene lookup returns CDR1 LGHNA and CDR2 YSLEER. V was cut by 0 bases and J by 8 bases, with 17 bases left in between. This CDR3 spans 16 amino acids. The CDR3 is CASSQDPPGVSYEQFF. The CDR3 DNA reads TGCGCCAGCAGCCAAGATCCCCCGGGGGTGAGCTATGAGCAGTTCTTC.

The chain has TRBV5-1 and TRBJ2-3; TRBD2 matches 9 bases. Trimming took 0 bases from V and 0 from J; bases not matched to a gene: 2. Germline CDR1 SGHRS, CDR2 YFSETQ. The CDR3 has 16 amino acids. CDR3 residues: CASSLGSGGSTDTQYF. The CDR3 region has the DNA TGCGCCAGCAGCTTGGGTAGCGGGGGTAGCACAGATACGCAGTATTTT.

J is TRBJ2-2 and V is TRBV19; D gene unclear. Trimming shortened V by 7 bases and J by 0 bases, and 12 bases separated the two germline ends. Germline values: CDR1 LNHDA, CDR2 SQIVND (reference sequence). The CDR3 sequence is 15 residues long. CDR3: CASTSGRTNTGELFF. The CDR3, as DNA: TGTGCCAGTACCTCGGGTCGCACGAACACCGGGGAGCTGTTTTTT.

The chain is built from TRBV7-9 and TRBJ1-6, with D maybe TRBD1 (5 bases). This CDR3 is 15 amino acids long. Trimming shortened V by 1 base and J by 8 bases, and 12 bases separated the two germline ends. The V gene's germline CDR1 is SEHNR and CDR2 FQNEAQ (reference sequence). In DNA, the CDR3 is TGTGCCAGCAGCTTAGGGGGCCGGGGGTATTCACCCCTCCACTTT. Protein: CASSLGGRGYSPLHF.

The chain combines TRBV5-4 with TRBJ2-1, with D uncertain. The V end was cut by 0 bases, the J end by 0 bases, with 13 bases between. The CDR3 is 17 amino acids. Germline lookup yields CDR1 SGHNT and CDR2 YYREEE (reference sequence). The CDR3 DNA follows: TGTGCCAGCAGCTTGGAAGCGCAACCGTACTCCTACAATGAGCAGTTCTTC. Translation: CASSLEAQPYSYNEQFF.

The chain is built from TRBV19 and TRBJ2-7; 15 nucleotides line up with TRBD2. This CDR3 is built from 18 residues. V shed 5 bases and J 3 bases; nucleotides not matched to a gene: 11. CDR1 and CDR2 from the germline V gene are LNHDA and SQIVND (reference sequence). CDR3 coding DNA: TGTGCCAGTAGTCCCTCCGGGACTAGCGGGGGGCCCGGCTACGAGCAGTACTTC. Protein sequence: CASSPSGTSGGPGYEQYF.

The gene calls are TRBV5-4 and TRBJ1-6, with TRBD1 identical over 9 bases. CDR3 length: 15 residues. The ends lost 3 bases at V and 9 bases at J; junction bases unmatched: 7. Germline CDR1 reads SGHNT; CDR2 reads YYREEE (reference sequence). DNA for the CDR3: TGTGCCAGCAGCTGGGACAGGGTGGGAAGTTCACCCCTCCACTTT. It is translated as CASSWDRVGSSPLHF.

The chain joins TRBV7-9 to TRBJ2-1, with D hard to call. CDR3 length equals 12 residues. V was pared by 5 bases and J by 4 bases, with 6 bases between. Looked up from germline, CDR1 is SEHNR and CDR2 is FQNEAQ (reference sequence). The CDR3 region has the DNA TGTGCCAGCAGCACAGAGTACAATGAGCAGTTCTTC. Protein product: CASSTEYNEQFF.

The chain uses TRBV6-5 and TRBJ2-3, with a possible D match to TRBD2 (5 bases). This CDR3 contains 12 residues. CDR1 is MNHEY, CDR2 SVGAGI, per germline. The ends were cut back, 0 bases at V and 12 bases at J, with 10 bases in the middle. The CDR3 nucleotides are TGTGCCAGCAGTTACTCGGGCGGGTCCCAGTATTTT. Translating it yields CASSYSGGSQYF.